The next 3 T cell receptor beta chains were all read from a single sample in a study of radiotherapy plus CTLA-4 blockade in lung cancer. Here immunoSEQ multiplex PCR was the method, and the copy in TCRdb shows in-frame clones only, minus some. Among 42,000 or so clones, approximately 79% were seen once, and the ten largest hold 23%. Here the sequenced sample was peripheral blood, taken from a patient treated with radiotherapy plus ipilimumab. The receptors were gathered from a human donor with non-small cell lung cancer that progressed on radiotherapy plus ipilimumab.

The chain couples TRBV14 to TRBJ2-7, with D perhaps TRBD1 (6 bases). With 2 bases removed from V and 5 bases from J, the gap between germline ends came to 13 bases. Germline V CDR1 and CDR2: SGHDN, FVKESK. The CDR3 is 14 residues long. For the CDR3, the DNA is TGTGCCAGCAGCCAAAAACAGGGTTTTGACGAGCAGTACTTC. This codes for CASSQKQGFDEQYF.

This clone was seen just once. The chain carries TRBV5-1 and TRBJ2-1; 9 bases are a match to TRBD2. Trimming cost V 5 bases and J 8 bases; bases outside gene matches: 14. There are 16 residues in the CDR3. Germline lookup yields CDR1 SGHRS and CDR2 YFSETQ. CDR3 sequence: CASRTGRGGRNYEQFF. DNA for the CDR3: TGCGCCAGCAGGACGGGGCGGGGGGGGCGAAACTATGAGCAGTTCTTC.

With regard to this clone: This clone may be a read error of a much larger clone one base away. This chain uses TRBV25-1 with TRBJ1-1, with TRBD1 as a possible D gene (5 bases). The V end lost 2 bases, the J end lost 1 base, and 5 bases lay between the germline ends. Germline-derived CDR1 and CDR2 are MGHDK and SYGVNS. CDR3 length: 13 residues. As DNA, the CDR3 is TGTGCCAGCAGTGAACAGGGGAACACTGAAGCTTTCTTT. Residues: CASSEQGNTEAFF.